A single sample is the source of the 16 T cell receptor beta chains below, sequenced in a study of cytomegalovirus exposure and HLA in healthy donors. PCR used 60 Vbeta primers and 13 Jbeta primers. Some clones are missing from TCRdb's copy, which holds only in-frame ones; the method was immunoSEQ multiplex PCR. Among some 200,000 clones listed, 70% were seen once. Input material: PBMCs. The receptors were sampled from a man in his forties or fifties in good health and CMV-seropositive.

The table lists this clone with a few counts. V and J are TRBV4-1 and TRBJ1-1; D may be TRBD1 (5 bases). Germline CDR1 reads MGHRA; CDR2 reads YSYEKL. The CDR3 sequence is 16 residues long. The V end lost 3 bases, the J end lost 5 bases, and 19 bases lay between the germline ends. The CDR3 is CASSQGRGSRDTEAFF. Written as DNA, the CDR3 is TGCGCCAGCAGCCAGGGGCGGGGCAGCCGGGATACTGAAGCTTTCTTT.

This clone was picked up one time. The gene calls are TRBV6-1 and TRBJ2-1, with D possibly TRBD1 on 5 matching bases. The germline V gene has CDR1 MNHNS and CDR2 SASEGT. CDR3 length: 14 amino acids. V was clipped by 4 bases and J by 1 base, with 8 bases between them. CDR3 DNA sequence: TGTGCCAGCAGTGGTAGACAGTCCTACAATGAGCAGTTCTTC. This sequence encodes CASSGRQSYNEQFF.

The gene calls are TRBV5-1 and TRBJ2-7; D is unclear. Trimming took 2 bases from V and 5 from J, leaving 8 bases between them. The CDR3 contains 12 residues. Germline V gene lookup returns CDR1 SGHRS and CDR2 YFSETQ. CDR3 loop: CASSLGAHEQYF. CDR3 DNA: TGCGCCAGCAGCTTAGGAGCCCACGAGCAGTACTTC.

The chain joins TRBV7-6 to TRBJ1-2; TRBD1 might be the D (5 bases). Germline loops: CDR1 SGHVS, CDR2 FNYEAQ. The V end lost 0 bases, the J end lost 5 bases, and 13 bases lay between the germline ends. The CDR3 is 15 amino acids. DNA for the CDR3: TGTGCCAGCAGCTTAGCAGATGGGGCAGCTTATGGCTACACCTTC. Amino acids: CASSLADGAAYGYTF.

The chain is built from TRBV29-1 and TRBJ2-5, with D hard to call. The V end lost 3 bases, the J end lost 2 bases, and 10 bases lay between the germline ends. Germline CDR1 SQVTM, CDR2 ANQGSEA. The CDR3 length is 13 residues. The DNA of the CDR3 is TGCAGCGTTGACCCTGACGGGCAAGAGACCCAGTACTTC. Amino acids: CSVDPDGQETQYF.

The chain links TRBV7-9 to TRBJ1-2; a weak D match, TRBD1 (5 bases). The germline V gene has CDR1 SEHNR and CDR2 FQNEAQ (reference sequence). The CDR3 has 13 amino acids. Between the trimmed V and J ends, which lost 3 bases and 8 bases, there was a span of 13 bases. CDR3 protein: CASSFRGARGYTF. DNA of the CDR3: TGTGCCAGCAGCTTTAGGGGTGCGAGGGGCTACACCTTC.

The rearrangement uses TRBV4-1 and TRBJ2-7; tentative D call: TRBD1 (6 bases). The CDR3 is 14 residues long. Trimming pared 6 bases from V and 6 bases from J, leaving 18 bases between. Germline loops: CDR1 MGHRA, CDR2 YSYEKL. The CDR3 protein is CASSKGSLRGEQYF. The CDR3 coding sequence is TGCGCCAGCAGTAAAGGGTCCCTCAGGGGCGAGCAGTACTTC.

The chain carries TRBV6-5 and TRBJ1-1, with no clear D. This CDR3 spans 13 amino acids. Germline CDR1 and CDR2: MNHEY and SVGAGI. V shed 0 bases and J shed 10 bases, with 12 bases lying between them. DNA of the CDR3: TGTGCCAGCAGTTACTCCCCGGGAGTCGGAGCTTTCTTT. This gives the protein CASSYSPGVGAFF.

This clone was recorded once. The rearrangement links TRBV5-1 to TRBJ2-1; 10 nucleotides line up with TRBD2. Germline CDR1 and CDR2: SGHRS and YFSETQ. This CDR3 spans 16 amino acids. J gave up 5 bases and V 3 bases, and 8 bases lay outside the gene matches. The DNA of the CDR3 is TGCGCCAGCAGCTACGGCTTGAGCGGGGGGGACAATGAGCAGTTCTTC. This codes for CASSYGLSGGDNEQFF.

The rearrangement uses TRBV5-1 and TRBJ2-3; 8 bases are a match to TRBD2. V dropped 3 bases and J dropped 2; count of bases not matched to a gene: 5. The CDR3 loop spans 15 amino acids. Germline V gene data show CDR1 as SGHRS and CDR2 as YFSETQ. The CDR3 protein is CASSYFSGNTDTQYF. The CDR3 region has the DNA TGCGCCAGCAGCTACTTTAGCGGGAACACAGATACGCAGTATTTT.

The genes are TRBV19 and TRBJ2-6; a weak D match, TRBD1 (6 bases). Between the trimmed V and J ends, which lost 10 bases and 0 bases, there was a span of 13 bases. Germline CDR1 LNHDA, CDR2 SQIVND (reference sequence). This CDR3 is built from 15 residues. CDR3 sequence: CATTYRDSGANVLTF. CDR3 nucleotides: TGTGCCACCACCTACAGGGACTCTGGGGCCAACGTCCTGACTTTC.

The chain has TRBV5-3 and TRBJ1-1, with 9 bases that match TRBD1. TRBV5-3 is an open reading frame, and its role is uncertain. Trimming took 4 bases from V and 6 from J; bases not matched to a gene: 19. The CDR3 length is 18 residues. The CDR3 nucleotides read TGTGCCAGAAGCCGTGCCGACGAGCCGGGACAGGGAATCGCTGAAGCTTTCTTT. As protein: CARSRADEPGQGIAEAFF.

This rearrangement joins TRBV6-5 to TRBJ2-1; a weak D match, TRBD2 (6 bases). The germline V gene has CDR1 MNHEY and CDR2 SVGAGI. This CDR3 contains 14 residues. With 2 bases removed from V and 6 bases from J, the gap between germline ends came to 11 bases. DNA for the CDR3: TGTGCCAGCAGTTACGGGAGGACGAGCAATGAGCAGTTCTTC. Its translation: CASSYGRTSNEQFF.

The CDR3 bases are TGTGCCAGCAGTGAAAGGGGCAGTGTAGTCTACGAGCAGTACTTC. Translating it yields CASSERGSVVYEQYF. This chain uses TRBV6-1 with TRBJ2-7; D perhaps matches TRBD1 (5 bases). The CDR3 consists of 15 residues. CDR1 MNHNS and CDR2 SASEGT come from the germline V gene. Deletions cut 2 bases from V and 3 bases from J, with 14 bases between.

The V and J genes are TRBV5-1 and TRBJ1-4, with D uncertain. The germline gives CDR1 SGHRS, CDR2 YFSETQ. This CDR3 is 11 amino acids long. V dropped 9 bases and J dropped 12 bases, with 15 bases sitting between them. CDR3 sequence reads: CANTPSLELFF. CDR3 nucleotides: TGCGCCAACACCCCTTCTCTAGAACTGTTTTTT.

The chain links TRBV5-4 to TRBJ1-6; TRBD1 matches 11 bases. Germline V gene data show CDR1 as SGHNT and CDR2 as YYREEE (reference sequence). J gave up 4 bases and V 4 bases, and 7 bases lay outside the gene matches. The CDR3 covers 17 residues. The CDR3 DNA reads as TGTGCCAGCAGCACTTCGGACAGGGGGCTTTATAATTCACCCCTCCACTTT. This encodes CASSTSDRGLYNSPLHF.